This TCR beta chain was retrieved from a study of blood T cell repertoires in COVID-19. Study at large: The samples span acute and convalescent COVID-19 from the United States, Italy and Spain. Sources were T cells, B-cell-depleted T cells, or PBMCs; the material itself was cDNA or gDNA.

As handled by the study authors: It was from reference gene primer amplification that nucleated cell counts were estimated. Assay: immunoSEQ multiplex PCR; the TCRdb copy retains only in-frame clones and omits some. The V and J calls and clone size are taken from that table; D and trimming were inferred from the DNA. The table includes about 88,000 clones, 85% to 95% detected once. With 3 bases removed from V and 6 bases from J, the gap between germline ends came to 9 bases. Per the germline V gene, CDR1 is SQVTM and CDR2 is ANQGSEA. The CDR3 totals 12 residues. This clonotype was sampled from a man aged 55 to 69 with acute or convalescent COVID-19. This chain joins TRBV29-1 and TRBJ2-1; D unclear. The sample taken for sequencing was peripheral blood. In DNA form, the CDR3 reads TGCAGCGTTGATGGGCAGCTCAATGAGCAGTTCTTC. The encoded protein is CSVDGQLNEQFF.